This entry lists 2 T cell receptor beta chains sequenced from one sample in a study of vaccination effects on CD4 cells after COVID-19. Antigen-specific CD4+ T cells were expanded (with viral peptide pools) by the ViraFEST assay ahead of sequencing. The authors isolated CD4+ T cells after about eleven days of culture. Everyone in the study got two shots of either the BNT162b2 or mRNA-1273 vaccine. Assay: immunoSEQ multiplex PCR; the TCRdb copy retains only in-frame clones and omits some. The sample includes over 50,000 clones, 60% to 75% of them seen just once. Which antigens these TCRs recognize remains unknown. The material sequenced was CD4+ T cells from PBMCs cultured with HCoV-229E spike peptides, taken after COVID-19 vaccination. The receptors stem from a human donor who received a COVID-19 vaccine.

CDR3 nucleotides: TGTGCCAGCAGCTTAAAAGGGAGCGGGGGGGCCTCAGATACGCAGTATTTT. This gives the protein CASSLKGSGGASDTQYF. The chain carries TRBV7-3 and TRBJ2-3; 10 nucleotides align to TRBD2. The length of the CDR3 is 17 residues. Germline V gives CDR1 SGHTA, CDR2 FQGTGA. V shed 1 base and J 4 bases; nucleotides not matched to a gene: 8.

The genes are TRBV12-3 or TRBV12-4 and TRBJ1-4; no firm D call. The CDR3 is 11 residues long. Trimming cost V 8 bases and J 1 base, with 2 bases left between them. The CDR3 DNA reads as TGTGCCAGCGGAACTAATGAAAAACTGTTTTTT. Its protein product is CASGTNEKLFF.